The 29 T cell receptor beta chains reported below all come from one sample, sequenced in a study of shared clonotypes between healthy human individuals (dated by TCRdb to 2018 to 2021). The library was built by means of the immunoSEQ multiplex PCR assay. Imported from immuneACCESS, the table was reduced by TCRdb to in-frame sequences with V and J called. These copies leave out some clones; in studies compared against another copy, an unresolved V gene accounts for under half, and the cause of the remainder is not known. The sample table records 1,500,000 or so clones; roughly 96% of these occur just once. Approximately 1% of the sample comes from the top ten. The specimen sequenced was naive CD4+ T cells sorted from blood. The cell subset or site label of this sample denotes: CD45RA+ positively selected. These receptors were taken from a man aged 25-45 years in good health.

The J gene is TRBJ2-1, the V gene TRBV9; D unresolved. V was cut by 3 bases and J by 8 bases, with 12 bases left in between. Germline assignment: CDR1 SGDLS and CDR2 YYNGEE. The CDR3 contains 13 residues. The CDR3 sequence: CASSGRLGHEQFF. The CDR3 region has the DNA TGTGCCAGCAGCGGCCGACTGGGCCATGAGCAGTTCTTC.

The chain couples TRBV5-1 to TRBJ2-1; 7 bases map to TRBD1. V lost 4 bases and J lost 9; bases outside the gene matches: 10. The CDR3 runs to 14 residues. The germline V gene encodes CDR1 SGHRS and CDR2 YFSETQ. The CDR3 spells CASSPSQGDGEQFF. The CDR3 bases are TGCGCCAGCAGCCCTTCCCAGGGGGACGGTGAGCAGTTCTTC.

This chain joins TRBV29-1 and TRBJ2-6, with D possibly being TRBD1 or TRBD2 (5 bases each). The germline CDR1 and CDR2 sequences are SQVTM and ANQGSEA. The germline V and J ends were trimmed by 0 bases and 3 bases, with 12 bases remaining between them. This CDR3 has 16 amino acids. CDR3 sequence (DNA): TGCAGCGTTGAAGATCTCCGGGACGTTGGGGCCAACGTCCTGACTTTC. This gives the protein CSVEDLRDVGANVLTF.

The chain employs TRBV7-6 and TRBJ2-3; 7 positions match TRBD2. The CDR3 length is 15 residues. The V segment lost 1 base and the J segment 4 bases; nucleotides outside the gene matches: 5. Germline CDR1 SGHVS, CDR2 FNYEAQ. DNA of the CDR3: TGTGCCAGCAGCTTAGGGACTAGTGTCGCAGATACGCAGTATTTT. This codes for CASSLGTSVADTQYF. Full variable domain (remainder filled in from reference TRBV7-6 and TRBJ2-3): GAGVSQSPRYKVTKRGQDVALRCDPISGHVSLYWYRQALGQGPEFLTYFNYEAQQDKSGLPNDRFSAERPEGSISTLTIQRTEQRDSAMYRCASSLGTSVADTQYFGPGTRLTVL.

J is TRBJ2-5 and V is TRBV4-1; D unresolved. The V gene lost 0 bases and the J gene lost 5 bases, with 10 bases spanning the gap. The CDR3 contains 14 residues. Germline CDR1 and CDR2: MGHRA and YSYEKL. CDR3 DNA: TGCGCCAGCAGCCAAGATCAGTGGGGTGAGACCCAGTACTTC. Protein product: CASSQDQWGETQYF.

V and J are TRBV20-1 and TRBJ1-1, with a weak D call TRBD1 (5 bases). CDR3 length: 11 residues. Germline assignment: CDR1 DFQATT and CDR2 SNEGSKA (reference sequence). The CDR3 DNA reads TGCGTTGGGGGGAGAAACACTGAAGCTTTCTTT. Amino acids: CVGGRNTEAFF.

The CDR3 DNA sequence: TGTGCCAGCAGTTCTAATACGTTGGGGGTCGGGGAGCTGTTTTTT. This sequence encodes CASSSNTLGVGELFF. This chain uses TRBV7-2 with TRBJ2-2, with D perhaps TRBD1 or TRBD2 (5 bases each). Deletions cut 6 bases from V and 7 bases from J, with 18 bases between. The CDR3 has 15 amino acids. Germline-derived CDR1 and CDR2 are SGHTA and FQGNSA.

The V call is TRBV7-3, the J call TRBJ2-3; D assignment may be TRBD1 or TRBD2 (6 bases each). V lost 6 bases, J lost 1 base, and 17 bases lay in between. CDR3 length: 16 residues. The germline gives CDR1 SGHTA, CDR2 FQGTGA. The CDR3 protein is CASRKTGASGTDTQYF. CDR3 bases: TGTGCCAGCAGAAAAACGGGGGCTAGCGGCACAGATACGCAGTATTTT.

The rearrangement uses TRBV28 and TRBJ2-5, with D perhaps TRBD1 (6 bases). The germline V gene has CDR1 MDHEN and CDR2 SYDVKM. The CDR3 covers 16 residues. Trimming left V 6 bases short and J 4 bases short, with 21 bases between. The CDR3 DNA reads TGTGCCAGCAGCCTCCGATGGCGCACAGGGTTAGAGACCCAGTACTTC. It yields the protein CASSLRWRTGLETQYF.

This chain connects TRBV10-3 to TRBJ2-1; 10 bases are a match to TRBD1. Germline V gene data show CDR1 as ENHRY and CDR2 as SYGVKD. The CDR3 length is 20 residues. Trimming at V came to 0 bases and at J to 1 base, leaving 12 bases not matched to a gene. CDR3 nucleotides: TGTGCCATCAGTGAGTCTAGACAGGGGGCCCCAGCGGGGTCCTACAATGAGCAGTTCTTC. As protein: CAISESRQGAPAGSYNEQFF.

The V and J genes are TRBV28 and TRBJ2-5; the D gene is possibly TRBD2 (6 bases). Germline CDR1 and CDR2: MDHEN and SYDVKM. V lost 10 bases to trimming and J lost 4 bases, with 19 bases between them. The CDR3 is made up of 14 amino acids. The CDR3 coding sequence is TGTGCCACCACTTCAAGCAGGAGGGGAGAGACCCAGTACTTC. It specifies CATTSSRRGETQYF.

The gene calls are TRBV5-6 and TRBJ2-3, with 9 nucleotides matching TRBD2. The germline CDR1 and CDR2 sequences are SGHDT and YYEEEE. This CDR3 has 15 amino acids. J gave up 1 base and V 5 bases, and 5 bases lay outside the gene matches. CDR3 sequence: CASRLAGWGTDTQYF. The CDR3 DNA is TGTGCCAGCAGACTAGCGGGCTGGGGCACAGATACGCAGTATTTT.

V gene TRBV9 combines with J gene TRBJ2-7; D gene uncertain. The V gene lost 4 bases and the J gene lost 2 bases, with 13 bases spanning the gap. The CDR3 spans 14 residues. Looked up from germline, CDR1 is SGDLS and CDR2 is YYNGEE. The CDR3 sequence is CASSPFGGTYEQYF. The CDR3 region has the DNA TGTGCCAGCAGCCCGTTCGGCGGAACCTACGAGCAGTACTTC.

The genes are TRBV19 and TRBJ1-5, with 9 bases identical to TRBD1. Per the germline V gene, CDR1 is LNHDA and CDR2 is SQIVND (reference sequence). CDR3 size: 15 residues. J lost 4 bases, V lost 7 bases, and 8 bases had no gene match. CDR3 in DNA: TGTGCCAGTATTAGGACAGGGGCGGCAAATCAGCCCCAGCATTTT. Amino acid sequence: CASIRTGAANQPQHF.

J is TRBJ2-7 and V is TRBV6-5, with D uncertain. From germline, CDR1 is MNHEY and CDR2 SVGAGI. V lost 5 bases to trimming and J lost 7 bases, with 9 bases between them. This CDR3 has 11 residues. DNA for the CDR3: TGTGCCAGCAGTCGATCTTGGGAGCAGTACTTC. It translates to CASSRSWEQYF.

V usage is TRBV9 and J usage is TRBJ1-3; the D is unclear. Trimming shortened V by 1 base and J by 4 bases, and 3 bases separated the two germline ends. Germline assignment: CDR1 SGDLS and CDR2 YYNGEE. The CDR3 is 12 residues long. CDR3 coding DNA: TGTGCCAGCAGCGTATACGGAAACACCATATATTTT. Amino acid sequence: CASSVYGNTIYF.

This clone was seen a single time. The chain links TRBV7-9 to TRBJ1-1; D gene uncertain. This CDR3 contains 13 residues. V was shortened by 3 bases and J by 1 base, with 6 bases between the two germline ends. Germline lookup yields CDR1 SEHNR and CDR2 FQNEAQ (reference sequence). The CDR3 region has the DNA TGTGCCAGCAGCTTGACCCAGAACACTGAAGCTTTCTTT. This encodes CASSLTQNTEAFF.

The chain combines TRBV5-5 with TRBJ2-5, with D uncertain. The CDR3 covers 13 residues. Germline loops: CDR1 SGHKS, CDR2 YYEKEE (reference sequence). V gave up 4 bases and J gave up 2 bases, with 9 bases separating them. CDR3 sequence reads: CASSPTSQETQYF. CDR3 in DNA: TGTGCCAGCAGCCCGACTTCTCAAGAGACCCAGTACTTC.

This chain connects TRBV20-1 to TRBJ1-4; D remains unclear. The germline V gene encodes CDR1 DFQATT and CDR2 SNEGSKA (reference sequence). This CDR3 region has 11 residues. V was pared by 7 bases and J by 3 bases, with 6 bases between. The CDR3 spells CSGGSNEKLFF. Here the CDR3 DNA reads TGCAGTGGAGGGTCTAATGAAAAACTGTTTTTT.

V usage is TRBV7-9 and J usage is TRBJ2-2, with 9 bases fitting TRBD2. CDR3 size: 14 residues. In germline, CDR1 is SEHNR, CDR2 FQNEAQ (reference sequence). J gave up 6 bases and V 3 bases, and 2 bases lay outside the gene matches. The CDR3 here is CASSFEREAGELFF. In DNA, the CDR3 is TGTGCCAGCAGCTTCGAGCGGGAGGCCGGGGAGCTGTTTTTT.

The chain's CDR3 is CASRQSVRTKRYEQYF. The CDR3 DNA is TGTGCCAGCAGGCAGAGTGTGCGGACAAAGAGGTACGAGCAGTACTTC. The rearrangement uses TRBV11-2 and TRBJ2-7; D perhaps matches TRBD1 (5 bases). The CDR3 runs 16 residues. CDR1 and CDR2 (germline): SGHAT, FQNNGV. Deletions cut 6 bases from V and 4 bases from J, with 22 bases between.

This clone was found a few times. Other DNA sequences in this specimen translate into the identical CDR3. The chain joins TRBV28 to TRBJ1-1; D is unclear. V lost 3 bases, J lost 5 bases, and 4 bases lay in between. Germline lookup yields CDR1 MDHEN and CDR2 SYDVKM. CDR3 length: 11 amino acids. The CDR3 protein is CASSLGTEAFF. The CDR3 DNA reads TGTGCCAGCAGTTTGGGGACTGAAGCTTTCTTT.

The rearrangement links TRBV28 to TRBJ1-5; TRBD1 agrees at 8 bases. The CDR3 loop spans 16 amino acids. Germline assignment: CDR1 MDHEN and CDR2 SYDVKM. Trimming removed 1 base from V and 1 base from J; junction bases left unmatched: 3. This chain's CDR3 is CASSLSTGVSNQPQHF. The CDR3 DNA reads TGTGCCAGCAGTTTATCGACAGGGGTGAGCAATCAGCCCCAGCATTTT.

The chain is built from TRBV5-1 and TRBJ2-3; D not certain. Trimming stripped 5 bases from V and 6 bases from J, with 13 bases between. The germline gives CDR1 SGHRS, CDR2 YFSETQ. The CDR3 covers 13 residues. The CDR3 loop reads CASSQDPMDTQYF. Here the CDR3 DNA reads TGCGCCAGCAGTCAGGACCCCATGGATACGCAGTATTTT.

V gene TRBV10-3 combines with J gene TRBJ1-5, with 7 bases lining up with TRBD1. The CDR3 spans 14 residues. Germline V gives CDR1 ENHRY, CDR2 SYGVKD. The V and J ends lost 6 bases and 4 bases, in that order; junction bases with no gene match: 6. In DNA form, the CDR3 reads TGTGCCATCAGCCCACAGGGGCTGAATCAGCCCCAGCATTTT. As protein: CAISPQGLNQPQHF.

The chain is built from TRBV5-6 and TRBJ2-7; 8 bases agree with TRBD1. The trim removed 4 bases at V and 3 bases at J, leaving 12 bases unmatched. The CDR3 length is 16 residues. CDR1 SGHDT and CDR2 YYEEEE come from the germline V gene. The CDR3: CASSDGGDRILYEQYF. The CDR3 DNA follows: TGTGCCAGCAGCGACGGTGGGGACAGGATTCTCTACGAGCAGTACTTC. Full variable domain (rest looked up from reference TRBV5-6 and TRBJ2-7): DAGVTQSPTHLIKTRGQQVTLRCSPKSGHDTVSWYQQALGQGPQFIFQYYEEEERQRGNFPDRFSGHQFPNYSSELNVNALLLGDSALYLCASSDGGDRILYEQYFGPGTRLTVT.

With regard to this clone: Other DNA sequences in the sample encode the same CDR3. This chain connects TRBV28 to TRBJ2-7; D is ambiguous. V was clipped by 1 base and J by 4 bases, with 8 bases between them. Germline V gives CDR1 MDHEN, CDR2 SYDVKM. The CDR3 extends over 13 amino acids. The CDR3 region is CASSLLGPYEQYF. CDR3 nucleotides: TGTGCCAGCAGTTTATTAGGTCCTTACGAGCAGTACTTC.

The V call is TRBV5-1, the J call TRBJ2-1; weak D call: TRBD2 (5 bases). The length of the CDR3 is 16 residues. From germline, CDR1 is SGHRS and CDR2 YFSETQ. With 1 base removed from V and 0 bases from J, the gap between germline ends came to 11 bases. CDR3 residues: CASSLPSHDSYNEQFF. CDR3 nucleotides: TGCGCCAGCAGCTTGCCTAGCCACGACTCCTACAATGAGCAGTTCTTC.

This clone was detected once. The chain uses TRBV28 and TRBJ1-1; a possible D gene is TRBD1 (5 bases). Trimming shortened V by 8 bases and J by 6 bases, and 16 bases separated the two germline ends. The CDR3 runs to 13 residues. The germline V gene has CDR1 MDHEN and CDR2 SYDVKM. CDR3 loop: CASAPPGGAEAFF. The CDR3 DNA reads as TGTGCCAGCGCACCCCCCGGGGGGGCTGAAGCTTTCTTT.